The clone carrying this T cell receptor (beta chain) came up once. The target antigen is unknown. Alongside a J-beta primer mix, a sample-barcoded 5' primer served in a second PCR lasting roughly 6 to 11 cycles. Sequencing of every sample gave 3 million or more CDR3-containing paired-end reads. From the 5' RACE reads, TCRdb called clonotypes with MiXCR, one entry per CDR3 protein. The sample lists roughly 1.4 million distinct CDR3 sequences; almost 60% were seen once. The data were taken from a study of blood T cells in healthy people across ages. Whole-study results and caveats: What prevented conclusive comparison of naive and antigen-experienced cells was that PBMCs were unsorted.

Germline V gene data show CDR1 as LNHNV and CDR2 as YYDKDF (reference sequence). V trimming: 3 bases; J trimming: 4 bases; junction bases outside the gene matches: 5. This CDR3 comprises 14 residues. The specimen was blood. The source of this sequence is a man aged 18 to 30 in good health. The genes are TRBV15 and TRBJ2-5; TRBD1 matches 7 bases. The CDR3: CATSSSNRGETQYF. CDR3 bases: TGTGCCACCAGCAGCAGCAACAGGGGAGAGACCCAGTACTTC.